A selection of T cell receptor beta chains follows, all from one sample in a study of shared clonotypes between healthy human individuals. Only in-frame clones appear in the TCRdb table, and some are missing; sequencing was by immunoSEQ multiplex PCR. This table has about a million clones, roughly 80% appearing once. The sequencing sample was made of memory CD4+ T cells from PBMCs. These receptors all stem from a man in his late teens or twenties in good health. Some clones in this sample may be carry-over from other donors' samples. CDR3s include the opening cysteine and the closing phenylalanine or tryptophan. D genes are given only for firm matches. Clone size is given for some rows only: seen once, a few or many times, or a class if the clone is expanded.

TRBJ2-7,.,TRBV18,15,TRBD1,TGTGCCAGCTCACCGAGGGACAGGGGAGTCTCCGAGCAGTACTTC,CASSPRDRGVSEQYF
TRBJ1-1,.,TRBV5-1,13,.,TGCGCCAGCAGTCCCGACAGTCCCACTGAAGCTTTCTTT,CASSPDSPTEAFF
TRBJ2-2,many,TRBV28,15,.,TGTGCCAGCAGAACGGACATAGTGGGCACCGGGGAGCTGTTTTTT,CASRTDIVGTGELFF
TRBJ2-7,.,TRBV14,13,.,TGTGCCAGCAGCCAAGATTGGAGGCAGGAGCAGTACTTC,CASSQDWRQEQYF
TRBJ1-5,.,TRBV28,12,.,TGTGCCAGCAGTTTAAAAGGGGGTCCCCAGCATTTT,CASSLKGGPQHF
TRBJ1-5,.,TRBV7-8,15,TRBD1,TGTGCCAGCAGCCAGACGACAGGGGTAGGACAGCCCCAGCATTTT,CASSQTTGVGQPQHF
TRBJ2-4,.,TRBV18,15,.,TGTGCCAGCTCACCGACCGGCCGGGGCTCGAACATTCAGTACTTC,CASSPTGRGSNIQYF
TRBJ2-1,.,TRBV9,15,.,TGTGCCAGCAGCGTAAGAGCAGACCACTACAATGAGCAGTTCTTC,CASSVRADHYNEQFF
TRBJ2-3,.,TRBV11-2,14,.,TGTGCCAGCAGCAGGAGGCCCTACACAGATACGCAGTATTTT,CASSRRPYTDTQYF
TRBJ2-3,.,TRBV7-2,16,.,TGTGCCAGCAGCCCCCAGAGAGGCATAGGCACAGATACGCAGTATTTT,CASSPQRGIGTDTQYF
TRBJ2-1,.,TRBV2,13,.,TGTGCCAGCAAGAGTGGGGGCTGGGGTGAGCAGTTCTTC,CASKSGGWGEQFF
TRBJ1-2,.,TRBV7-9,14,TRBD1,TGTGCCAGCAGCGTCTGGGACAGGGACTATGGCTACACCTTC,CASSVWDRDYGYTF
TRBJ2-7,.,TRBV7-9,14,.,TGTGCCAGCAGCTACCAGGAGTCCTCCTACGAGCAGTACTTC,CASSYQESSYEQYF
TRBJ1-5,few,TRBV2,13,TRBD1,TGTGCCAGCAGTGACGAGCAGGGGGCGCCCCAGCATTTT,CASSDEQGAPQHF